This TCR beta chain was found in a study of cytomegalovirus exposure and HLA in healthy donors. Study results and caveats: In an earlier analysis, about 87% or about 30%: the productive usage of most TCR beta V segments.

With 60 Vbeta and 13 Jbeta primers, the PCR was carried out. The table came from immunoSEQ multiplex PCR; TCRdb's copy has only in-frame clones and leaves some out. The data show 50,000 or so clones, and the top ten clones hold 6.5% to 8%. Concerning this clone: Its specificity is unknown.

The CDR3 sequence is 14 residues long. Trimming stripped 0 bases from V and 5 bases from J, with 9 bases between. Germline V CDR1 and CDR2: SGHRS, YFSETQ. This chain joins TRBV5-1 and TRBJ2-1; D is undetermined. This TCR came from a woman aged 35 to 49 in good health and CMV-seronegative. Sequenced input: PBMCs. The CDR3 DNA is TGCGCCAGCAGCTTGGTGGCAGGCAACAATGAGCAGTTCTTC. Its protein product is CASSLVAGNNEQFF.